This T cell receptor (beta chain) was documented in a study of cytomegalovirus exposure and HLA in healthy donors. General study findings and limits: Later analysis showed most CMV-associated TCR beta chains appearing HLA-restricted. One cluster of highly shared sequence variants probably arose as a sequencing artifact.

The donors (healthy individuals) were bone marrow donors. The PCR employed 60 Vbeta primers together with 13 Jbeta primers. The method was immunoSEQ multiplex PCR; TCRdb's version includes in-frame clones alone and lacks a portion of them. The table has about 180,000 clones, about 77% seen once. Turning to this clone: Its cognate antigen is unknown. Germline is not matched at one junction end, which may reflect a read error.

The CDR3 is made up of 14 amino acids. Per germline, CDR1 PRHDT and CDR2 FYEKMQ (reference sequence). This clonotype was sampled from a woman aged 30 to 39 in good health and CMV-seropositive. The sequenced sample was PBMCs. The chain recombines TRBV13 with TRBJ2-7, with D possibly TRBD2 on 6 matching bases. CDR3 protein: CAGSLAQGLAEQYF. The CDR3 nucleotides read TGTGCCGGCAGCCTAGCGCAGGGTCTCGCCGAGCAGTACTTC.